The 32 T cell receptor beta chains listed next were all sequenced from one sample in a study of T cell repertoires in cytomegalovirus infection (dated by TCRdb to the late 2010s). Sequencing instrument: Illumina HiSeq 1500. The raw public reads went through TCRdb reprocessing: fastp at Q25, MiXCR clone calling, in-frame beta chains kept. Each entry merges the rows of one CDR3 protein and shows their most common DNA and genes. This sample is represented by about 450,000 distinct CDR3 sequences; about a third of them were singletons. Of the sample, roughly an eighth is held by the ten largest clones. The specimen sequenced was PBMCs. These TCRs come from a human donor in good health (CMV status not recorded). Some clones in this sample may be carry-over from other donors' samples.

V is TRBV5-6 and J is TRBJ2-7; the D is unclear. V was pared by 0 bases and J by 0 bases, with 13 bases between. Germline CDR1 and CDR2: SGHDT and YYEEEE. The CDR3 runs 16 residues. The CDR3 region is CASSLATYESSYEQYF. CDR3 nucleotides: TGTGCCAGCAGCTTGGCCACATACGAGAGCTCCTACGAGCAGTACTTC.

The chain couples TRBV29-1 to TRBJ1-2, with D unclear. V lost 4 bases to trimming and J lost 5 bases, with 11 bases between them. CDR3 length: 12 residues. Germline CDR1 SQVTM, CDR2 ANQGSEA. CDR3 nucleotides: TGCAGCGTTGGTCCTGAATTTTATGGCTACACCTTC. Translation gives CSVGPEFYGYTF.

The chain uses TRBV28 and TRBJ2-1; D is undetermined. CDR1 is MDHEN, CDR2 SYDVKM, per germline. Deletions cut 7 bases from V and 7 bases from J, with 14 bases between. CDR3 length equals 13 residues. The DNA for the CDR3 is TGTGCCAGCACTCCAGGTGGGGTTAATGAGCAGTTCTTC. This translates into CASTPGGVNEQFF.

Ten or more counts support this clonotype. The rearrangement joins TRBV7-6 to TRBJ1-1; tentatively, D is TRBD1 (5 bases). The CDR3 length is 13 residues. Trimming removed 4 bases at V and 1 base at J, with 7 bases between. Germline V gene lookup returns CDR1 SGHVS and CDR2 FNYEAQ. CDR3 in amino acids: CASSSGPNTEAFF. The CDR3 region has the DNA TGTGCCAGCAGCTCGGGGCCGAACACTGAAGCTTTCTTT.

This clonotype was observed a single time. The genes are TRBV7-9 and TRBJ2-5; 7 bases map to TRBD1. Germline CDR1 and CDR2: SEHNR and FQNEAQ (reference sequence). V lost 5 bases and J lost 6; bases outside the gene matches: 6. The length of the CDR3 is 13 residues. The CDR3 DNA is TGTGCCAGCAGCCCGGACAGGAGGAAGACCCAGTACTTC. Translation gives CASSPDRRKTQYF. Looking up the rest from reference TRBV7-9 and TRBJ2-5 gives the full variable domain: DTGVSQNPRHKITKRGQNVTFRCDPISEHNRLYWYRQTLGQGPEFLTYFQNEAQLEKSRLLSDRFSAERPKGSFSTLEIQRTEQGDSAMYLCASSPDRRKTQYFGPGTRLLVL.

V usage is TRBV4-3 and J usage is TRBJ1-3; D not certain. CDR1 is LGHNA, CDR2 YSLEER, per germline. The V and J ends lost 1 base and 4 bases respectively, with 17 bases between them. The CDR3 sequence is 17 residues long. The CDR3: CASSQAPTRETGNTIYF. CDR3 sequence (DNA): TGCGCCAGCAGCCAAGCCCCGACGAGGGAGACGGGAAACACCATATATTTT.

V usage is TRBV9 and J usage is TRBJ2-2; D ambiguous. The ends were cut back, 6 bases at V and 2 bases at J, with 8 bases in the middle. CDR1 is SGDLS and CDR2 is YYNGEE in the germline V gene. This CDR3 comprises 13 residues. CDR3 loop: CASMGSNTGELFF. CDR3 coding DNA: TGTGCCAGCATGGGCAGTAACACCGGGGAGCTGTTTTTT.

The genes are TRBV15 and TRBJ2-2, with D uncertain. CDR3 length: 14 amino acids. The germline V gene encodes CDR1 LNHNV and CDR2 YYDKDF (reference sequence). Trimming removed 1 base at V and 4 bases at J, with 7 bases between. In nucleotides, the CDR3 is TGTGCCACCAGCAGAGTCGGGTCCACCGGGGAGCTGTTTTTT. This gives the protein CATSRVGSTGELFF.

This clonotype turned up a few times. This chain uses TRBV6-5 with TRBJ1-6; 8 nucleotides agree with TRBD1. The ends lost 6 bases at V and 0 bases at J; junction bases unmatched: 13. Germline CDR1 MNHEY, CDR2 SVGAGI. This CDR3 contains 19 residues. CDR3 sequence: CASSSIGQGRFSYNSPLHF. As DNA, the CDR3 is TGTGCCAGCAGCTCCATTGGACAGGGAAGATTCTCCTATAATTCACCCCTCCACTTT.

CDR3 loop: CASSLAGTVSGQPQHF. The CDR3 nucleotides read TGTGCCAGCAGCTTAGCTGGGACAGTGTCTGGTCAGCCCCAGCATTTT. This sequence joins TRBV7-8 and TRBJ1-5; 7 bases agree with TRBD1. The trim removed 0 bases at V and 6 bases at J, leaving 8 bases unmatched. CDR1 and CDR2 (germline): SGHVS, FQNEAQ. The CDR3 is 16 amino acids.

This clonotype came up a few times. The chain employs TRBV5-1 and TRBJ1-4; TRBD1 might be the D (5 bases). The CDR3 is made up of 17 amino acids. Looked up from germline, CDR1 is SGHRS and CDR2 is YFSETQ. Trimming left V 0 bases short and J 2 bases short, with 14 bases between. CDR3 in amino acids: CASSLGAGTTTNEKLFF. DNA for the CDR3: TGCGCCAGCAGCTTGGGAGCAGGGACGACTACTAATGAAAAACTGTTTTTT.

The V call is TRBV6-2 or TRBV6-3, the J call TRBJ2-3; D remains ambiguous. Trimming removed 2 bases at V and 2 bases at J, with 11 bases between. The V gene's germline CDR1 is MNHEY and CDR2 SVGEGT. The CDR3 sequence is 15 residues long. As DNA, the CDR3 is TGTGCCAGCAGTTACGTCGGAGCTGCCACAGATACGCAGTATTTT. It specifies CASSYVGAATDTQYF.

Concerning this clonotype: A much larger clone is a single base away; this may be a read error. V usage is TRBV15 and J usage is TRBJ1-2, with 7 bases that match TRBD1. The CDR3 sequence is 15 residues long. In germline, CDR1 is LNHNV, CDR2 YYDKDF (reference sequence). CDR3 DNA sequence: TGTGCCACCAGCAGAGATCGAACAGGGGACTATGGCGACACCTTC. Translation: CATSRDRTGDYGDTF.

This clonotype showed up just a few times. The rearrangement links TRBV29-1 to TRBJ1-5, with D perhaps TRBD1 (5 bases). From germline, CDR1 is SQVTM and CDR2 ANQGSEA. The CDR3 has 13 residues. The germline V and J ends were trimmed by 7 bases and 1 base, with 11 bases remaining between them. This CDR3 reads CSALWGSNQPQHF. The DNA of the CDR3 is TGCAGCGCCCTTTGGGGGAGCAATCAGCCCCAGCATTTT.

Ten or more counts support this clonotype. This rearrangement joins TRBV7-2 to TRBJ1-3; the D gene is possibly TRBD1 (6 bases). This CDR3 contains 18 residues. The V gene's germline CDR1 is SGHTA and CDR2 FQGNSA. V lost 5 bases to trimming and J lost 0 bases, with 20 bases between them. The CDR3 DNA is TGTGCCAGCAGCCGCTCGACTTGGGGGGGCCTCTCTGGAAACACCATATATTTT. Translated: CASSRSTWGGLSGNTIYF.

A word on this clonotype: Compared with germline, one end of the junction differs, possibly owing to a read error. The chain is built from TRBV7-9 and TRBJ2-7; D could derive from TRBD1 or TRBD2 (5 bases each). The CDR3 runs 13 residues. Germline CDR1 reads SEHNR; CDR2 reads FQNEAQ (reference sequence). DNA of the CDR3: TGTTCCATCAGCCCGCCGGGTAGGGACGAGAAGTACTTC. Amino acid sequence: CSISPPGRDEKYF.

The chain employs TRBV28 and TRBJ2-1; TRBD1 is a possible D gene (5 bases). CDR1 and CDR2 (germline): MDHEN, SYDVKM. V was shortened by 5 bases and J by 2 bases, with 13 bases between the two germline ends. The CDR3 is made up of 15 amino acids. The CDR3 DNA is TGTGCCAGCAGTGCCGACAGCCCCACCTACAATGAGCAGTTCTTC. It translates to CASSADSPTYNEQFF.

The gene calls are TRBV29-1 and TRBJ2-7; D perhaps matches TRBD1 (5 bases). This CDR3 contains 11 residues. Germline CDR1 is SQVTM and CDR2 is ANQGSEA. Trimming took 4 bases from V and 3 from J, leaving 7 bases between them. The CDR3 loop reads CSVGQNYEQYF. The CDR3 coding sequence is TGCAGCGTTGGACAGAACTACGAGCAGTACTTC.

This clonotype was counted at least ten times. V and J are TRBV7-2 and TRBJ1-1; 11 nucleotides line up with TRBD1. The length of the CDR3 is 15 residues. Germline trimming cut 5 bases from V and 4 bases from J; bases unmatched to any gene: 6. The germline V gene encodes CDR1 SGHTA and CDR2 FQGNSA. CDR3 amino acids: CASSTSGTGGTEAFF. In nucleotides, the CDR3 is TGTGCCAGCAGCACCTCCGGGACAGGGGGCACTGAAGCTTTCTTT. The full variable domain, rest sourced from reference TRBV7-2 and TRBJ1-1, is GAGVSQSPSNKVTEKGKDVELRCDPISGHTALYWYRQSLGQGLEFLIYFQGNSAPDKSGLPSDRFSAERTGGSVSTLTIQRTQQEDSAVYLCASSTSGTGGTEAFFGQGTRLTVV.

This clonotype was detected only a few times. The chain combines TRBV6-6 with TRBJ2-3; TRBD2 aligns across 9 bases. From germline, CDR1 is MNHNY and CDR2 SVGAGI (reference sequence). V trimming: 2 bases; J trimming: 0 bases; junction bases outside the gene matches: 6. The CDR3 runs to 17 residues. CDR3 sequence (DNA): TGTGCCAGCAGTTACGACGATAGCGGGGGAAGCACAGATACGCAGTATTTT. Translation gives CASSYDDSGGSTDTQYF.

CDR3 protein: CATSVPGQGYYGYTF. The CDR3 bases are TGTGCCACCAGCGTGCCGGGACAGGGGTACTATGGCTACACCTTC. The chain joins TRBV15 to TRBJ1-2, with 10 bases identical to TRBD1. Trimming took 5 bases from V and 3 from J; bases not matched to a gene: 6. CDR3 length equals 15 residues. Germline lookup yields CDR1 LNHNV and CDR2 YYDKDF (reference sequence).

V gene TRBV6-8 combines with J gene TRBJ1-6; a weak D match, TRBD1 (6 bases). Trimming removed 6 bases from V and 8 bases from J, with 14 bases in between. Per the germline V gene, CDR1 is MNHGY and CDR2 is SAAAGT. CDR3 length equals 14 residues. The CDR3 sequence: CASSTKGGDSPLHF. The CDR3 DNA reads TGTGCCAGCAGCACCAAGGGGGGGGATTCACCCCTCCACTTT.

This clonotype came up many times. The chain recombines TRBV6-6 with TRBJ2-3, with 10 nucleotides matching TRBD1. The CDR3 sequence is 16 residues long. After removal of 2 bases from V and 2 bases from J, the junction contained 4 bases not matched to a gene. Germline V CDR1 and CDR2: MNHNY, SVGAGI (reference sequence). The CDR3, as DNA: TGTGCCAGCAGTTACGGGACAGGGGCGACCACAGATACGCAGTATTTT. Protein product: CASSYGTGATTDTQYF.

V and J are TRBV4-2 and TRBJ2-7; 7 bases map to TRBD2. From germline, CDR1 is LGHNA and CDR2 YNFKEQ. V dropped 1 base and J dropped 6; count of bases not matched to a gene: 3. CDR3 length: 13 amino acids. The CDR3 here is CASSQGWEGEQYF. The CDR3 region has the DNA TGTGCCAGCAGCCAAGGATGGGAGGGCGAGCAGTACTTC.

This clonotype was detected a few times. The rearrangement links TRBV6-5 to TRBJ1-5; D perhaps matches TRBD1 (5 bases). The CDR3 has 16 amino acids. V shed 0 bases and J shed 6 bases, with 15 bases lying between them. CDR1 and CDR2 (germline): MNHEY, SVGAGI. CDR3 region: CASSYSFPGGTQPQHF. For the CDR3, the DNA is TGTGCCAGCAGTTACTCGTTTCCTGGGGGGACTCAGCCCCAGCATTTT.

This rearrangement joins TRBV5-4 to TRBJ2-3; TRBD2 is a possible D gene (6 bases). The CDR3 has 16 residues. V shed 2 bases and J shed 0 bases, with 13 bases lying between them. Germline loops: CDR1 SGHNT, CDR2 YYREEE (reference sequence). The CDR3 loop reads CASSFQIGGSTDTQYF. The CDR3 region has the DNA TGTGCCAGCAGCTTTCAAATCGGGGGAAGCACAGATACGCAGTATTTT.

On this clonotype: Germline and junction disagree at one end, which may indicate a read error. The J gene is TRBJ2-7, the V gene TRBV29-1, with D possibly matching TRBD2 (7 bases). The CDR3 is 14 amino acids. Germline lookup yields CDR1 SQVTM and CDR2 ANQGSEA. As DNA, the CDR3 is TGCAGCGTTGCAGGTTCCGGGGGGCTTTACGAGCCGTACTTC. This gives the protein CSVAGSGGLYEPYF.

This clonotype occurred many times. The V gene is TRBV4-1, the J gene TRBJ1-1; D not certain. V was cut by 1 base and J by 4 bases, with 10 bases left in between. Germline assignment: CDR1 MGHRA and CDR2 YSYEKL. The CDR3 is made up of 14 amino acids. The CDR3 nucleotides are TGCGCCAGCAGCCAAGTTGTCTTGGGCACTGAAGCTTTCTTT. The encoded protein is CASSQVVLGTEAFF.

This clonotype was observed a few times. The chain joins TRBV19 to TRBJ1-1, with 8 bases aligning to TRBD1. V gave up 8 bases and J gave up 5 bases; unmatched junction bases: 7. The CDR3 loop spans 13 amino acids. CDR1 is LNHDA, CDR2 SQIVND, per germline (reference sequence). DNA of the CDR3: TGTGCCAGTTCTACTCAGGGGGCTACTGAAGCTTTCTTT. Its translation is CASSTQGATEAFF.

This clonotype was seen a handful of times. The V call is TRBV6-5, the J call TRBJ2-5, with a possible D match to TRBD1 (6 bases). Trimming took off 2 bases at V and 5 bases at J, with 15 bases between the two ends. Germline CDR1 and CDR2: MNHEY and SVGAGI. This CDR3 contains 15 residues. The CDR3: CASSYEIWGRETQYF. The DNA of the CDR3 is TGTGCCAGCAGTTACGAGATTTGGGGGCGGGAGACCCAGTACTTC.

This clonotype was found many times. The chain links TRBV7-9 to TRBJ2-1; perhaps TRBD1 as D (5 bases). Germline CDR1 reads SEHNR; CDR2 reads FQNEAQ (reference sequence). V was shortened by 5 bases and J by 10 bases, with 18 bases between the two germline ends. The CDR3 runs 14 residues. CDR3 sequence reads: CASSTRKQVGEQFF. In DNA, the CDR3 is TGTGCCAGCAGCACGCGGAAACAGGTCGGGGAGCAGTTCTTC.

This clonotype was recorded many times. The chain couples TRBV24-1 to TRBJ2-2, with 9 positions matching TRBD2. The junction had 11 bases not matched to a gene; V was cut back by 4 bases and J by 6 bases. Germline V gene sequence: CDR1 KGHDR, CDR2 SFDVKD. This CDR3 comprises 17 residues. The CDR3 coding sequence is TGTGCCACCAGTGACTGGACCGGGACTAGCCTGGCCGGGGAGCTGTTTTTT. It yields the protein CATSDWTGTSLAGELFF.